The 10 T cell receptor beta chains below were found in one sample sequenced in a study of identical twins. TCRdb fed the 5' RACE reads into MiXCR, producing one record per CDR3 protein. The sample holds some 590,000 distinct CDR3 sequences, 9.6% seen once. The same specimen was also included in a second study, on yellow fever vaccine responses in identical twins.

Sequencing used PBMCs. The source of these receptors is a woman between 18 and 30 years old in good health.

The gene calls are TRBV29-1 and TRBJ2-3, with TRBD2 matching 8 bases. The CDR3 covers 14 residues. The ends lost 4 bases at V and 1 base at J; junction bases unmatched: 4. Germline V gene lookup returns CDR1 SQVTM and CDR2 ANQGSEA. This CDR3 is CSVAGREGTDTQYF. CDR3 nucleotides: TGCAGCGTTGCCGGGAGGGAGGGCACAGATACGCAGTATTTT.

The J gene is TRBJ2-3, the V gene TRBV9, with D maybe TRBD1 (6 bases). Germline V gene lookup returns CDR1 SGDLS and CDR2 YYNGEE. CDR3 length equals 14 residues. V lost 6 bases, J lost 0 bases, and 11 bases lay in between. The CDR3 nucleotides read TGTGCCAGCACTACAGGGTCCAGCACAGATACGCAGTATTTT. This sequence encodes CASTTGSSTDTQYF.

The rearrangement joins TRBV4-3 to TRBJ2-1; D unresolved. The germline V gene encodes CDR1 LGHNA and CDR2 YSLEER. V was cut by 4 bases and J by 0 bases, with 13 bases left in between. CDR3 size: 16 residues. CDR3 sequence reads: CASSPLAAGSYNEQFF. The CDR3 nucleotides are TGCGCCAGCAGCCCTCTCGCTGCTGGCTCCTACAATGAGCAGTTCTTC.

The V gene is TRBV30, the J gene TRBJ2-6; D remains ambiguous. Trimming cost V 2 bases and J 1 base, with 18 bases left between them. The CDR3 runs to 18 residues. Germline V gene data show CDR1 as GTSNPN and CDR2 as SVGIG (reference sequence). The CDR3 here is CAWSTPGRWLSGANVLTF. In DNA form, the CDR3 reads TGTGCCTGGAGTACCCCCGGACGGTGGTTATCTGGGGCCAACGTCCTGACTTTC.

This clonotype was seen ten or more times. The genes are TRBV20-1 and TRBJ2-3; D might be TRBD2 (6 bases). This CDR3 has 16 amino acids. Germline V CDR1 and CDR2: DFQATT, SNEGSKA (reference sequence). V shed 1 base and J shed 0 bases, with 14 bases lying between them. As DNA, the CDR3 is TGCAGTGCTAGAGGACTAGTCATCCCTAGCACAGATACGCAGTATTTT. Its translation is CSARGLVIPSTDTQYF.

V usage is TRBV5-1 and J usage is TRBJ2-1, with TRBD2 matching 10 bases. V shed 4 bases, J shed 5 bases, and the junction held 12 bases outside the gene matches. Germline V lookup: CDR1 SGHRS, CDR2 YFSETQ. The length of the CDR3 is 17 residues. CDR3 coding DNA: TGCGCCAGCAGCGGCCAAGTTCTAGCGGGAGACCACAATGAGCAGTTCTTC. This codes for CASSGQVLAGDHNEQFF.

This chain connects TRBV12-3 or TRBV12-4 to TRBJ1-1; D not certain. The CDR3 is made up of 12 amino acids. Trimming pared 4 bases from V and 3 bases from J, leaving 6 bases between. The DNA of the CDR3 is TGTGCCAGCAGTTCAGCAGACACTGAAGCTTTCTTT. As protein: CASSSADTEAFF.

The table lists this clonotype with a few counts. V is TRBV5-1 and J is TRBJ1-5; TRBD1 aligns across 7 bases. CDR1 is SGHRS and CDR2 is YFSETQ in the germline V gene. The CDR3 loop spans 17 amino acids. Trimming at V came to 0 bases and at J to 5 bases, leaving 11 bases not matched to a gene. CDR3 coding DNA: TGCGCCAGCAGCTTGGGGGATACCGGGACAGAATATCAGCCCCAGCATTTT. It translates to CASSLGDTGTEYQPQHF.

The chain joins TRBV6-1 to TRBJ1-2, with TRBD1 matching 9 bases. Germline CDR1 MNHNS, CDR2 SASEGT. The CDR3 extends over 16 amino acids. V was clipped by 3 bases and J by 6 bases; unmatched bases: 11. The CDR3 DNA follows: TGTGCCAGCAGTGATGGGACAGGGCTTCCCCTGAATGGCTACACCTTC. It codes for CASSDGTGLPLNGYTF.

This clonotype was counted at least ten times. V gene TRBV28 combines with J gene TRBJ2-3; 9 positions match TRBD1. Germline CDR1 and CDR2: MDHEN and SYDVKM. J was trimmed by 6 bases and V by 6 bases; bases with no gene match: 10. This CDR3 has 15 residues. CDR3 nucleotides: TGTGCCAGCAGCGGGGGACAGGGCGGAATGGATACGCAGTATTTT. This translates into CASSGGQGGMDTQYF.